This paragraph covers one T cell receptor beta chain sequence. Its antigen target is currently unknown. The sample holds no much larger clone one base away, and base qualities are not on file. The junction carries 11 bases between V and J, which are trimmed by 1 base and 5 bases respectively. From a lookup of the germline V gene, CDR1 and CDR2 are MNHNS and SASEGT. From the cysteine up to the phenylalanine, the CDR3 has a length of 14 residues. Just CDR3 DNA is preserved here, 42 bases in frame from base 1. These data originate in a study of radiation and T cells in renal cell carcinoma (dated by TCRdb to 2020 to 2022). The study in broad terms: The samples were obtained from a clinical trial, where primary renal cell carcinomas were treated with 15 Gy stereotactic body radiation therapy and then removed by nephrectomy 4 weeks afterward. A total of around 50 samples underwent TCR beta sequencing, made up of approximately 26 tumors and about 27 peripheral blood samples. In the approximately 49 samples combined, some 4,000,000 unique CDR3 nucleotide sequences were found, encoding approximately 2,900,000 unique CDR3 amino acid sequences.

TCR beta libraries were generated from genomic DNA with the immunoSEQ kit, following the manufacturer's recommendations. Library preparation used a first multiplex PCR with proprietary primers, then a second PCR adding unique barcodes, with bead cleanups after each round. Each sample batch included a kit-provided positive control reaction and a negative control reaction. The final libraries underwent checking on an Agilent 4200 TapeStation D1000 ScreenTape, volumetric pooling, and quantification by qPCR. Sequencing was performed on an Illumina NextSeq500 using a MidOutput 150-cycle cartridge, with 156 Read1 cycles, 15 Index1 cycles, and the kit custom primers. The pooled library was loaded at around 1.1 pM with an approximately 20% PhiX control spike-in. The authors' analysis ran thus. The vendor-processed data were analyzed in R, and a clonotype was defined as all T cells that share the same CDR3 nucleotide sequence. In the clone abundance analyses, frequencies were normalized to the 10,000 most abundant clones in each sample. Public T cell clones, which averaged fewer than five per sample, were excluded before analysis. Tumor-enriched clonotypes and baseline blood-enriched clonotypes were defined as those with an abundance difference of at least 32-fold between compartments. A beta-binomial differential abundance model was used to identify clonotypes that expanded or contracted between blood time points. The Baroni-Urbani and Buser coefficient was used to measure tumor-blood repertoire similarity, and groups were compared with two-tailed Wilcoxon tests in R. TCRdb took over this immuneACCESS table, retaining in-frame rearrangements with V and J assigned. Such tables are incomplete; in checked studies, under half of the missing clones stem from an unresolved V gene, and the remainder is unexplained. V, J and clone size were drawn from that table, and D and trimming were deduced from the DNA. The sample includes roughly 130,000 clones, with over 75% observed a single time. Together, the top ten hold 1.9% of the sample.

According to the study, the label for this sample's time point signals: blood 2 weeks post-SBRT. The treatment or condition label, read with the paper, signifies: 15 Gy SBRT to primary tumor, nephrectomy 4 weeks later. To follow tumor-enriched clonotypes, peripheral blood was collected serially from radiation-treated patients at baseline and again at 2 weeks and 4 weeks after SBRT. All patients had renal cell carcinoma with clear cell pathology. The QIAamp DNA Blood Mini Kit (Qiagen) was used to prepare genomic DNA for TCR sequencing. The analyses included only samples that passed all quality control checks. Broad study findings and their caveats: Because pretreatment tumor biopsies were not available, the study could not determine whether clonotypes were already present within the tumor at baseline. Dynamics of the blood repertoire were not tracked past 4 weeks after treatment. Effects of radiation dose or scheduling on the TCR repertoire could not be addressed with the single-armed trial design. Top tumor clonotypes rose in blood from baseline to 2 weeks post-radiation, then contracted by 4 weeks, suggesting transient expansion of tumor-resident clones.

Source: blood, taken from a patient whose treatment included radiotherapy and nephrectomy. The chain was built from TRBV6-1 and TRBJ1-1; a confident D gene designation cannot be given. The receptor was derived from a woman aged 55-70 years with renal cell carcinoma. The DNA reads as follows: TGTGCCAGCAGTGAAGGGAGGGTTTCGACTGAAGCTTTCTTT. Translated, this is CASSEGRVSTEAFF.